This T cell receptor (beta chain) was sequenced during a study of cytomegalovirus exposure and HLA in healthy donors. The PCR ran on 60 Vbeta and 13 Jbeta primers. Methods used by the authors: Roughly 9.9 million shared chains were among the about 80 million unique TCR beta chains that a later analysis counted. Produced via immunoSEQ multiplex PCR; TCRdb's table is partial and in-frame only. V, J and clone size are taken as reported in that table, and D and trimming were inferred from the DNA itself. The sample comprises roughly 140,000 clones, under 90% of which are singletons, and 2% to 3% rests with the top ten. Study-level points and caveats: Most TCR beta V segments were productive about 87% or about 30% of the time in an earlier analysis. In a later analysis, common viral pathogens appeared linked to several of the most significant clusters. In vitro assays verified that a few CMV-associated chains recognized CMV antigens specifically.

Germline lookup yields CDR1 SGHTA and CDR2 FQGNSA. Trimming at V came to 3 bases and at J to 6 bases, leaving 1 base not matched to a gene. This CDR3 has 15 residues. About this clone: The antigen is not known.

This clonotype was sampled from a male donor in good health and CMV-seronegative. This rearrangement joins TRBV7-2 to TRBJ2-1, with 14 nucleotides matching TRBD2. The source material was PBMCs. In DNA, the CDR3 is TGTGCCAGCAGCTTGGGACTAGCGGGAGTCAATGAGCAGTTCTTC. Translating it yields CASSLGLAGVNEQFF.